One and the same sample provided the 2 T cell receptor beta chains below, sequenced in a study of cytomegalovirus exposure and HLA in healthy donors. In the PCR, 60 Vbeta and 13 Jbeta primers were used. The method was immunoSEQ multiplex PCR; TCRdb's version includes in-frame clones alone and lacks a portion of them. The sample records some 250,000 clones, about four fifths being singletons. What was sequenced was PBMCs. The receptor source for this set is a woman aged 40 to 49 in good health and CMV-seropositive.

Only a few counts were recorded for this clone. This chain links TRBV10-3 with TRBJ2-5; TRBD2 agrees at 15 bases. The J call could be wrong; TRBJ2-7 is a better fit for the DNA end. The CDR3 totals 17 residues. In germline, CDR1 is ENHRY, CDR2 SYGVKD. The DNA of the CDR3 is TGTGCCATCAGTGGTACTCCGGGACTAGCGGGAGGCTACGAGCAGTACTTC. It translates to CAISGTPGLAGGYEQYF.

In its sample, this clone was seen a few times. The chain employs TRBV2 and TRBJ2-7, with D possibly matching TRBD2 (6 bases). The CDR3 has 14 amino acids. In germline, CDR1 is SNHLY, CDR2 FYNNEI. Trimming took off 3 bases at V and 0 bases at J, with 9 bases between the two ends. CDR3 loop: CASSDGGISYEQYF. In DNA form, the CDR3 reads TGTGCCAGCAGTGACGGCGGGATCTCCTACGAGCAGTACTTC.